The rows below give T cell receptor beta chains drawn from one sample of a study of human T cells and chemical hapten exposure. TCRdb reprocessed the RACE reads via MiXCR and lists one record per CDR3 protein. The data hold roughly 360,000 distinct CDR3 sequences, with 4.8% observed a single time. The sample was whole blood, taken in connection with sensitization to the hapten diphenylcyclopropenone (DPC). Receptors originate from a woman aged 45 to 65 with alopecia areata. Some clones in this sample may be carry-over from other donors' samples. Both conserved end residues are part of each CDR3. D genes are given only for firm matches. Clone size, where shown, is once, few, many, or a class for clones that have expanded.

D,size,V,J,CDR3,DNA
NA,many,TRBV15,TRBJ2-7,CATSRSSIEEQYF,TGTGCCACCAGCAGATCCTCCATTGAAGAGCAGTACTTC
NA,many,TRBV7-2,TRBJ1-4,CASSPTRTGRGKLFF,TGTGCCAGCAGCCCCACCAGGACGGGGCGTGGGAAACTGTTTTTT
TRBD1,many,TRBV7-9,TRBJ1-1,CASSRDRVRAFF,TGTGCCAGCAGCCGGGACAGGGTCAGAGCTTTCTTT
NA,many,TRBV7-4,TRBJ2-7,CASSLGSDCYEQYF,TGTGCCAGCAGCCTTGGCTCCGACTGCTACGAGCAGTACTTC
NA,few,TRBV27,TRBJ2-7,CASRIGGVGEQYF,TGTGCCAGCAGGATTGGAGGGGTTGGCGAGCAGTACTTC
NA,many,TRBV5-1,TRBJ1-5,CASSLAPGPDQPQHF,TGCGCCAGCAGCTTGGCCCCGGGTCCAGATCAGCCCCAGCATTTT
NA,many,TRBV5-6,TRBJ2-2,CASSLRFSGELFF,TGTGCCAGCAGCTTGCGGTTTTCCGGGGAGCTGTTTTTT
TRBD1,NA,TRBV9,TRBJ1-4,CASSVAGGLEEKLFF,TGTGCCAGCAGCGTAGCAGGGGGGTTAGAGGAAAAACTGTTTTTT
NA,few,TRBV14,TRBJ1-6,CASSQVNRANSPLHF,TGTGCCAGCAGCCAAGTCAACAGGGCTAATTCACCCCTCCACTTT
NA,few,TRBV18,TRBJ2-7,CASSPELSSYEQYF,TGTGCCAGCTCCCCGGAGTTGAGCTCCTACGAGCAGTACTTC
TRBD2,many,TRBV19,TRBJ2-1,CASSMGGTNEQFF,TGTGCCAGTAGTATGGGGGGGACGAATGAGCAGTTCTTC
TRBD1,NA,TRBV6-5,TRBJ2-6,CASSYWTGLGANVLTF,TGTGCCAGCAGTTATTGGACAGGGTTGGGGGCCAACGTCCTGACTTTC
TRBD2,NA,TRBV4-2,TRBJ2-5,CASSQGLAGATQETQYF,TGTGCCAGCAGCCAAGGACTAGCGGGGGCCACCCAAGAGACCCAGTACTTC
TRBD1,NA,TRBV10-3,TRBJ2-6,CAISSSPGDRAGANVLTF,TGTGCCATCAGTTCCTCCCCCGGTGACAGGGCTGGGGCCAACGTCCTGACTTTC
NA,few,TRBV12-3/TRBV12-4,TRBJ1-5,CASTFGPFGRNQPQHF,TGTGCCAGCACCTTCGGGCCCTTTGGGCGCAATCAGCCCCAGCATTTT
NA,NA,TRBV7-2,TRBJ1-6,CASSSPGGKENF,TGTGCCAGCAGCTCGCCCGGGGGCAAAGAGAACTTT
TRBD1,many,TRBV3-1,TRBJ2-5,CASSQAGGETQYF,TGTGCCAGCAGCCAAGCAGGGGGAGAGACCCAGTACTTC
NA,few,TRBV11-2,TRBJ2-5,CASSLAPHRPTQYF,TGTGCCAGCAGCTTAGCCCCCCACCGCCCGACCCAGTACTTC
TRBD2,many,TRBV9,TRBJ2-7,CASSVTSGGEQYF,TGTGCCAGCAGCGTAACTAGCGGGGGCGAGCAGTACTTC
NA,few,TRBV30,TRBJ2-3,CAWSVEGSFRDTQYF,TGTGCCTGGAGTGTAGAAGGTTCTTTCAGGGATACGCAGTATTTT
TRBD1,many,TRBV20-1,TRBJ1-6,CSARPGTENSPLHF,TGCAGTGCTAGACCGGGGACAGAGAATTCACCCCTCCACTTT
TRBD1,many,TRBV10-3,TRBJ1-5,CAISEGTDSNQPQHF,TGTGCCATCAGCGAGGGGACAGATAGCAATCAGCCCCAGCATTTT
TRBD1,few,TRBV4-2,TRBJ2-3,CASSQEGTGTDTQYF,TGTGCCAGCAGCCAAGAAGGGACAGGTACAGATACGCAGTATTTT
NA,few,TRBV11-3,TRBJ2-6,CASSSRERTDSSGANVLTF,TGTGCCAGCAGCTCCCGGGAGAGGACGGATAGCTCTGGGGCCAACGTCCTGACTTTC
NA,NA,TRBV6-5,TRBJ2-7,CASSYSPGGKTHEQYF,TGTGCCAGCAGTTATTCCCCCGGGGGAAAGACCCACGAGCAGTACTTC
NA,few,TRBV18,TRBJ2-7,CASSRGSGQYF,TGTGCCAGCTCGAGGGGGAGCGGGCAGTACTTC
NA,many,TRBV29-1,TRBJ2-3,CSVGHLLKTDTQYF,TGCAGCGTTGGGCACCTACTCAAAACAGATACGCAGTATTTT
TRBD1,many,TRBV7-2,TRBJ2-7,CASTGQGSSYEQYF,TGTGCCAGCACCGGACAGGGAAGCTCCTACGAGCAGTACTTC
TRBD2,many,TRBV7-2,TRBJ2-3,CASSLHGLWLAGPSTDTQYF,TGTGCCAGCAGCTTACACGGCCTATGGCTAGCGGGACCTAGCACAGATACGCAGTATTTT
TRBD2,NA,TRBV4-1,TRBJ2-3,CASSQEVPWAGVPTDTQYF,TGCGCCAGCAGCCAAGAGGTTCCGTGGGCGGGAGTCCCCACAGATACGCAGTATTTT
NA,few,TRBV3-1,TRBJ2-7,CASSQDAGSSYGQYF,TGTGCCAGCAGCCAAGATGCCGGGTCCTCCTACGGGCAGTACTTC
NA,NA,TRBV5-1,TRBJ2-3,CASSLEQGGDTQYF,TGCGCCAGCAGCTTGGAACAGGGAGGAGATACGCAGTATTTT
TRBD2,NA,TRBV20-1,TRBJ2-3,CSAREGLAGNTQYF,TGCAGTGCTAGGGAGGGACTAGCGGGAAATACGCAGTATTTT
NA,few,TRBV20-1,TRBJ2-1,CSSMRDTVYNEQFF,TGCAGTTCCATGCGGGATACGGTCTACAATGAGCAGTTCTTC
TRBD1,many,TRBV24-1,TRBJ2-1,CATSTGGMHEQFF,TGTGCCACCAGTACAGGGGGCATGCATGAGCAGTTCTTC
NA,many,TRBV7-3,TRBJ1-1,CASSLSGGDRTEAFF,TGTGCCAGCAGCTTAAGCGGAGGGGACCGCACTGAAGCTTTCTTT
TRBD1,few,TRBV12-5,TRBJ1-1,CASGLFAGGPYTEAFF,TGTGCTAGTGGTTTGTTTGCAGGGGGCCCTTACACTGAAGCTTTCTTT
NA,few,TRBV7-2,TRBJ1-1,CASSLGFNSGNTEAFF,TGTGCCAGCAGCTTAGGATTTAATTCCGGGAACACTGAAGCTTTCTTT
NA,many,TRBV7-3,TRBJ2-5,CASSPGDVRATQYF,TGTGCCAGCAGCCCCGGGGACGTACGAGCGACCCAGTACTTC
NA,many,TRBV20-1,TRBJ1-3,CSAIPGHSGNTIYF,TGCAGTGCTATCCCAGGCCACTCTGGAAACACCATATATTTT
NA,NA,TRBV7-9,TRBJ2-5,CASSLDRVRETQYF,TGTGCCAGCAGCTTAGACAGGGTCAGGGAGACCCAGTACTTC